This TCR beta chain stems from a study of Graves' ophthalmopathy and Graves' hyperthyroidism. Regarding the study as a whole: Most expanded clonotypes from thyroid (those above 0.001 frequency) were also found in blood.

CDR1 is SGHTA and CDR2 is FQGNSA in the germline V gene. V was shortened by 4 bases and J by 7 bases, with 16 bases between the two germline ends. The CDR3 spans 15 residues. Included hyperthyroidism patients were aged 18 to 65 and newly diagnosed (under 2 months' duration). Concerning this clonotype: Its antigen is not identified.

As the template, RNA transcripts were used to amplify TCR beta CDR3 regions. HTBI primers served in a first-round RT-PCR, which a second-round multiplex PCR followed. TCRdb re-analysed the multiplex PCR reads in MiXCR, keeping a single row per CDR3 protein. The sample includes around 1.1 million distinct CDR3 sequences, roughly two fifths of them seen just once. Specimen: peripheral blood or thyroid tissue (not recorded which). The J gene is TRBJ1-4, the V gene TRBV7-2, with TRBD1 as a possible D gene (5 bases). This clonotype originated in an adult man with Graves' hyperthyroidism. CDR3 DNA sequence: TGTGCCAGCAGCTCGGGGCAGGCGGGAGCTGAAAAACTGTTTTTT. This encodes CASSSGQAGAEKLFF.